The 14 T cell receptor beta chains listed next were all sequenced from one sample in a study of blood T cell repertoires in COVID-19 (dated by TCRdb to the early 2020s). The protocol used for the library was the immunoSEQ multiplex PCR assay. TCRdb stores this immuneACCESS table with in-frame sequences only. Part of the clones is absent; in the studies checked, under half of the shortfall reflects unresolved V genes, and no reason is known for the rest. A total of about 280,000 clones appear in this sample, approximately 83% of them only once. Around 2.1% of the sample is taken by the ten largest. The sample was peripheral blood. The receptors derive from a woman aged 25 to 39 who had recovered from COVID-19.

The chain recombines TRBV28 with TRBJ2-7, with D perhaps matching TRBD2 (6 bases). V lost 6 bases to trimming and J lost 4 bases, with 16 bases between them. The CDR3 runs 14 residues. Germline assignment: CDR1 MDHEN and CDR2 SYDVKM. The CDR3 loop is CASSPTGSGYEQYF. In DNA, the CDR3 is TGTGCCAGCAGCCCCACCGGGAGCGGGTACGAGCAGTACTTC.

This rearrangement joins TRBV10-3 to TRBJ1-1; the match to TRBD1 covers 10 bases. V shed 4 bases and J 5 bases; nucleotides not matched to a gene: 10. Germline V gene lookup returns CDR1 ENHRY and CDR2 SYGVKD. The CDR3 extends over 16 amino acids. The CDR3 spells CAISGPDRGRDTEAFF. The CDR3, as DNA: TGTGCCATCAGTGGGCCTGACAGGGGGCGAGATACTGAAGCTTTCTTT.

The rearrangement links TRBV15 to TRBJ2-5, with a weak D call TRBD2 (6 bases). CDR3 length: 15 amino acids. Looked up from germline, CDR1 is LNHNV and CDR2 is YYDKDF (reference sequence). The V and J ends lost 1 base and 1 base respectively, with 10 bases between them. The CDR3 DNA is TGTGCCACCAGCAGAGTTGCGGGAATCCAAGAGACCCAGTACTTC. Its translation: CATSRVAGIQETQYF.

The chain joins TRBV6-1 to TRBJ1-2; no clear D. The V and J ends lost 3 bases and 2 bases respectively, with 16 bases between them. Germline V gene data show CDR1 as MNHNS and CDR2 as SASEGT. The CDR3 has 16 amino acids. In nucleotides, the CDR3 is TGTGCCAGCAGTGATTACCACGCGACGGGAAACTATGGCTACACCTTC. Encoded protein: CASSDYHATGNYGYTF.

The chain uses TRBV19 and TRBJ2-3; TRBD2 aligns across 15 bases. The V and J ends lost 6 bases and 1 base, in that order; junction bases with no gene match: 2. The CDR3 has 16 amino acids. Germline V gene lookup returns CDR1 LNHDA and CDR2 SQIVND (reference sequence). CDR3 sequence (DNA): TGTGCCAGTAGGAGGACTAGCGGGGGGGGCACAGATACGCAGTATTTT. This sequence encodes CASRRTSGGGTDTQYF.

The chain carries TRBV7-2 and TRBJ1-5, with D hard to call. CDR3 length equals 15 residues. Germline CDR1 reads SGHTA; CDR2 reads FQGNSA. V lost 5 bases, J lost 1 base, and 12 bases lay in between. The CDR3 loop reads CASSPGGFSNQPQHF. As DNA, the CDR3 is TGTGCCAGCAGCCCCGGAGGTTTCAGCAATCAGCCCCAGCATTTT.

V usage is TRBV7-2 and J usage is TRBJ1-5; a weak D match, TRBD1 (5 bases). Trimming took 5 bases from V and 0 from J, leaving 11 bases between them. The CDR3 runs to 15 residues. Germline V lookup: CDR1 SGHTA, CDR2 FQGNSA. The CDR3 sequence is CASSGGGDSNQPQHF. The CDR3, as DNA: TGTGCCAGCAGCGGTGGGGGGGATAGCAATCAGCCCCAGCATTTT.

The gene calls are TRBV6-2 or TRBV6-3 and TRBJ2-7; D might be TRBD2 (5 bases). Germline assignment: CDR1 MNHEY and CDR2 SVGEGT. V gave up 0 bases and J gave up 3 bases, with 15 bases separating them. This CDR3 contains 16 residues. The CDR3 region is CASSYSPGDGVYEQYF. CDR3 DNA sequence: TGTGCCAGCAGTTACTCCCCCGGAGACGGGGTCTACGAGCAGTACTTC.

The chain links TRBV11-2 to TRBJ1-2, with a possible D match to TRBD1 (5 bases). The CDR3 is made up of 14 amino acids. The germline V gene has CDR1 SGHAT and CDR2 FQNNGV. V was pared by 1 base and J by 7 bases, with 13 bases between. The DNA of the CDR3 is TGTGCCAGCAGCTTAGTAACGGGGGTGGGTGGCTACACCTTC. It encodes CASSLVTGVGGYTF. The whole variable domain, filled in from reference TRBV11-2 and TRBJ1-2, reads EAGVAQSPRYKIIEKRQSVAFWCNPISGHATLYWYQQILGQGPKLLIQFQNNGVVDDSQLPKDRFSAERLKGVDSTLKIQPAKLEDSAVYLCASSLVTGVGGYTFGSGTRLTVV.

CDR3 nucleotide sequence: TGTGCCAGCAGCTTGGCCGACGGACTAGCGGGAGAGACCCAGTACTTC. It encodes CASSLADGLAGETQYF. This chain connects TRBV5-6 to TRBJ2-5; 11 positions match TRBD2. CDR3 length: 16 amino acids. V was pared by 0 bases and J by 4 bases, with 5 bases of the junction left unmatched. The germline V gene encodes CDR1 SGHDT and CDR2 YYEEEE.

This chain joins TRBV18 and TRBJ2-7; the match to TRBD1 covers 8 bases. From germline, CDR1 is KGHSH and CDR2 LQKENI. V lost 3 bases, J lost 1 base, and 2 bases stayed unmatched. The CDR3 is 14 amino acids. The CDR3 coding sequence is TGTGCCAGCTCACCTGACAGGGGTTCCTACGAGCAGTACTTC. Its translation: CASSPDRGSYEQYF.

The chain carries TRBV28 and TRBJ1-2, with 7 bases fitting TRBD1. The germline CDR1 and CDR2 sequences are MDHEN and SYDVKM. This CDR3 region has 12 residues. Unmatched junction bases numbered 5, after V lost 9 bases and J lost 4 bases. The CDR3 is CASLRDSYGYTF. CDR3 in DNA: TGTGCCAGTTTACGGGACAGCTATGGCTACACCTTC.

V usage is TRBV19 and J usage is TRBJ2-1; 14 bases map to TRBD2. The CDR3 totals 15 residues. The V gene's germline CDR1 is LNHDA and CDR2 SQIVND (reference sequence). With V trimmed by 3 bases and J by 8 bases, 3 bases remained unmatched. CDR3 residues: CASSIGLAGGYEQFF. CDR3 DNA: TGTGCCAGTAGTATCGGACTAGCGGGAGGATATGAGCAGTTCTTC.

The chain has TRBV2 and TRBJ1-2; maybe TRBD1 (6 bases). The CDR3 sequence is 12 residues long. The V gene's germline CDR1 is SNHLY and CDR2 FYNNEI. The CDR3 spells CASQRDTYGYTF. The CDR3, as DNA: TGTGCAAGCCAGCGGGACACCTATGGCTACACCTTC.